The rows below give T cell receptor beta chains drawn from one sample of a study of blood T cell repertoires in COVID-19. Clones were sequenced by immunoSEQ multiplex PCR, and TCRdb holds only the in-frame ones, with some missing. The sample consists of under 300,000 clones, around 90% of them appearing once. The sample was PBMCs or T cells enriched from blood (not recorded which). The receptor source for this set is a woman between 40 and 55 years old who had recovered from COVID-19. Both conserved end residues are part of each CDR3. D genes are given only for firm matches. Size is omitted from some rows. Given values are once, few, many or a class for expanded clones.

TRBV3-1/TRBV3-2,TRBD1,NA,TRBJ1-1,TGTGCCAGCAGCAACGCTGTGGCCGACAGGGGTGCTGAAGCTTTCTTT,CASSNAVADRGAEAFF
TRBV7-2,TRBD1,NA,TRBJ2-5,TGTGCCAGCAGGCAGACAGGGGGCGTGGAGACCCAGTACTTC,CASRQTGGVETQYF
TRBV7-9,NA,few,TRBJ1-3,TGTGCCAGCAGCTTAGTTGGGGCCGGAAACACCATATATTTT,CASSLVGAGNTIYF
TRBV7-2,NA,NA,TRBJ2-7,TGTGCCAGCAGCTTAGCTAGTCCCTACGAGCAGTACTTC,CASSLASPYEQYF
TRBV30,TRBD1,NA,TRBJ1-1,TGTGCCTGGGTGGGACAGGTGCTCACTGAAGCTTTCTTT,CAWVGQVLTEAFF
TRBV2,NA,NA,TRBJ1-2,TGTGCCAGCAGTGAAGGGGCAGCTAACTATGGCTACACCTTC,CASSEGAANYGYTF
TRBV27,NA,few,TRBJ1-1,TGTGCCAGCAGACTCACGCGGAACACTGAAGCTTTCTTT,CASRLTRNTEAFF
TRBV5-1,TRBD2,NA,TRBJ2-1,TGCGCCAGCAGGCAAACTAGCGGGGGCGGGGTAAATGAGCAGTTCTTC,CASRQTSGGGVNEQFF
TRBV5-5,NA,NA,TRBJ2-7,TGTGCCAGCAGCTTGGTTCGGGAAGAGCAGTACTTC,CASSLVREEQYF
TRBV5-1,TRBD1,NA,TRBJ2-7,TGCGCCAGCAGCTTGATCCCCCCTGGACAGGGGGCCTACGAGCAGTACTTC,CASSLIPPGQGAYEQYF
TRBV3-1/TRBV3-2,NA,NA,TRBJ2-2,TGTGCCAGCAGCCAAGACGGGAACACCGGGGAGCTGTTTTTT,CASSQDGNTGELFF
TRBV5-1,TRBD1,NA,TRBJ1-1,TGCGCCAGCACTACAGGGGGTCAGGACACTGAAGCTTTCTTT,CASTTGGQDTEAFF
TRBV5-1,NA,NA,TRBJ2-5,TGCGCCAGCAGCTCGCTGTTGGGCGGGGAGACCCAGTACTTC,CASSSLLGGETQYF
TRBV20-1,NA,NA,TRBJ1-1,TGCAGTGCTAGTAGCAGGGGAAAGGGATTGGGCTTT,CSASSRGKGLGF
TRBV27,NA,NA,TRBJ2-2,TGTGCCAGCAAACCGGGACACGGTCTCTCGTACACCGGGGAGCTGTTTTTT,CASKPGHGLSYTGELFF
TRBV30,NA,NA,TRBJ1-1,TGTGCCTGGAGTGCGATAGACAGTCTGAACACTGAAGCTTTCTTT,CAWSAIDSLNTEAFF
TRBV5-1,NA,NA,TRBJ1-4,TGCGCCAGCAGCTTGTTGGGCGGGAATGAAAAACTGTTTTTT,CASSLLGGNEKLFF
TRBV5-1,NA,once,TRBJ1-2,TGCGCCAGCAGCTTGACCCGGGGAGAAAGATACGGCTACACCTTC,CASSLTRGERYGYTF
TRBV9,TRBD1,NA,TRBJ1-1,TGTGCCAGCAGCGTGGGACAGGATACGGGCACTGAAGCTTTCTTT,CASSVGQDTGTEAFF
TRBV4-2,NA,NA,TRBJ1-1,TGTGCCAGCAACTTGGAGGGACGGACGAACACTGAAGCTTTCTTT,CASNLEGRTNTEAFF
TRBV5-1,NA,NA,TRBJ1-1,TGCGCCAGCAGCCATGACAGTATTTCTGGCACTGAAGCTTTCTTT,CASSHDSISGTEAFF
TRBV9,NA,NA,TRBJ1-1,TGTGCCAGCAGCCCCTGGGGGGGAGCCGCGAACACTGAAGCTTTCTTT,CASSPWGGAANTEAFF
TRBV7-2,TRBD2,NA,TRBJ2-7,TGTGCCAGCAGCTCTTCATCGCTAGCGGGGGGCTACGAGCAGTACTTC,CASSSSSLAGGYEQYF
TRBV7-9,NA,once,TRBJ2-5,TGTGCCAGCAGCTTAGGGGTACTAGTTTTGTCGGAGACCCAGTACTTC,CASSLGVLVLSETQYF
TRBV4-2,NA,NA,TRBJ2-2,TGTGCCAGCAGCCCTAGAGGCGGTAGTGACACCGGGGAGCTGTTTTTT,CASSPRGGSDTGELFF
TRBV3-1/TRBV3-2,NA,NA,TRBJ2-1,TGTGCCAGCAGCCAAGATCCGTCGTTGGGGGCCCAATTACTTAATGAGCAGTTCTTC,CASSQDPSLGAQLLNEQFF
TRBV4-2,NA,NA,TRBJ2-5,TGTGCCAGCAGCACCAATAGGGGCAACCAAGAGACCCAGTACTTC,CASSTNRGNQETQYF
TRBV19,NA,NA,TRBJ1-5,TGTGCCAGTAGTATAGGGCGGACTACGGAGCCCCAGCATTTT,CASSIGRTTEPQHF
TRBV2,TRBD2,NA,TRBJ2-3,TGTGCCAGCAGTGAAACTAGCGGGGGGGCAAGGACGCAGTATTTT,CASSETSGGARTQYF
TRBV18,NA,NA,TRBJ2-3,TGTGCCAGCTCACCAGCGAGCACAGATACGCAGTATTTT,CASSPASTDTQYF
TRBV5-1,TRBD1,NA,TRBJ1-4,TGCGCCAGCAGCAAAGGACAGGGAGTAAATGAAAAACTGTTTTTT,CASSKGQGVNEKLFF
TRBV6-5,TRBD1,NA,TRBJ1-2,TGTGCCAGCAGTTACTCCAGGCAGGGGGCTGACTATGGCTACACCTTC,CASSYSRQGADYGYTF
TRBV6-5,NA,NA,TRBJ1-6,TGTGCCAGCGCCAGGGATAATTCACCCCTCCACTTT,CASARDNSPLHF
TRBV14,NA,NA,TRBJ2-3,TGTGCCAGCAGCCAAGATACTGAGCATCTCACAGATACGCAGTATTTT,CASSQDTEHLTDTQYF
TRBV12-3/TRBV12-4,TRBD1,NA,TRBJ1-1,TGTGCCAGCAGTTCGCTCCAGGGGGCTCGGGCTTTCTTT,CASSSLQGARAFF
TRBV16,NA,few,TRBJ1-2,TGTGCCAGCAGCCAAGGTCGTAATATTCAGGGAGGACTAGCTAACTATGGCTACACCTTC,CASSQGRNIQGGLANYGYTF
TRBV5-6,TRBD1,NA,TRBJ2-5,TGTGCCAGCAGCCCCTACCGGACAGGGAGTAGGGAGACCCAGTACTTC,CASSPYRTGSRETQYF
TRBV9,NA,NA,TRBJ2-3,TGTGCCAGCAGCATCCAAACAGGGACAGATACGCAGTATTTT,CASSIQTGTDTQYF
TRBV7-2,NA,NA,TRBJ2-1,TGTGCCAGCAGCACAACCGGACGGGGAGGGTTCTTC,CASSTTGRGGFF
TRBV7-9,NA,NA,TRBJ1-4,TGTGCCAGCAGCTTAAGCGGCGGACCTTTAGGGACTAATGAAAAACTGTTTTTT,CASSLSGGPLGTNEKLFF
TRBV29-1,NA,NA,TRBJ2-5,TGCAGCGTTGAAGATTTCTTTTCGGTACAAGAGACCCAGTACTTC,CSVEDFFSVQETQYF